One sample yielded the 18 T cell receptor beta chains listed below, sequenced in a study of T cell repertoires in cytomegalovirus infection. Antigens for these TCRs are unknown. TCRdb re-called the reads with MiXCR, one entry per CDR3 protein. The repertoire holds around 900,000 distinct CDR3 sequences, with approximately 33% as singletons. The sequencing used cultured CD8+ T cells from PBMCs, collected from culture after CMV antigen stimulation. Every receptor here comes from a human donor in good health (CMV status not recorded). Some clones in this sample may be carry-over from other donors' samples.

This clonotype came up a few times. J is TRBJ2-5 and V is TRBV25-1; no definite D call. This CDR3 has 13 residues. The V end was cut by 1 base, the J end by 5 bases, with 8 bases between. Looked up from germline, CDR1 is MGHDK and CDR2 is SYGVNS. The CDR3 is CASSESLAETQYF. The CDR3 DNA sequence: TGTGCCAGCAGTGAATCTCTGGCGGAGACCCAGTACTTC.

This clonotype occurred a few times. The chain couples TRBV7-2 to TRBJ2-7; 10 nucleotides match TRBD2. This CDR3 spans 14 amino acids. Trimming removed 3 bases from V and 3 bases from J; junction bases left unmatched: 2. Per the germline V gene, CDR1 is SGHTA and CDR2 is FQGNSA. CDR3 sequence: CASSFASGGYEQYV. Here the CDR3 DNA reads TGTGCCAGCAGCTTCGCTAGCGGGGGCTACGAGCAGTACGTC.

This clonotype came up a few times. The gene calls are TRBV7-9 and TRBJ2-3; TRBD1 matches 9 bases. CDR1 is SEHNR, CDR2 FQNEAQ, per germline (reference sequence). The length of the CDR3 is 19 residues. J lost 2 bases, V lost 2 bases, and 14 bases had no gene match. CDR3 residues: CASSLLGTGFFSHTDTQYF. Here the CDR3 DNA reads TGTGCCAGCAGCTTACTTGGGACAGGGTTTTTCTCGCACACAGATACGCAGTATTTT.

A few counts support this clonotype. J is TRBJ2-5 and V is TRBV7-3, with D hard to call. V dropped 2 bases and J dropped 5 bases, with 15 bases sitting between them. The CDR3 length is 15 residues. CDR1 is SGHTA and CDR2 is FQGTGA in the germline V gene. The CDR3 reads CASSLVVRIGETQYF. CDR3 bases: TGTGCCAGCAGCTTAGTGGTCAGGATTGGGGAGACCCAGTACTTC.

This clonotype was counted between two and nine times. This chain links TRBV7-9 with TRBJ1-1; 7 positions match TRBD1. Per the germline V gene, CDR1 is SEHNR and CDR2 is FQNEAQ (reference sequence). This CDR3 region has 15 residues. The junction had 8 bases not matched to a gene; V was cut back by 4 bases and J by 3 bases. CDR3 nucleotide sequence: TGTGCCAGCAGCTCGACGGGCAGGGGGGACACTGAAGCTTTCTTT. Translation gives CASSSTGRGDTEAFF.

The chain combines TRBV3-1 with TRBJ2-5; the match to TRBD2 covers 10 bases. Germline CDR1 LGHDT, CDR2 YNNKEL (reference sequence). Losses at the gene ends were 1 base for V and 7 bases for J; bases not matched to a gene: 9. The CDR3 covers 16 residues. The CDR3 sequence: CASSQASSGGMLTQYF. The CDR3 DNA is TGTGCCAGCAGCCAAGCGAGTAGCGGGGGGATGCTGACCCAGTACTTC.

This clonotype was observed many times. The chain joins TRBV7-9 to TRBJ1-2; 7 bases map to TRBD1. V lost 4 bases to trimming and J lost 4 bases; unmatched junction nucleotides: 6. CDR3 size: 14 residues. Germline V CDR1 and CDR2: SEHNR, FQNEAQ (reference sequence). CDR3: CASSSDTGVYGYTF. The CDR3 DNA follows: TGTGCCAGCAGCTCCGATACAGGGGTCTATGGCTACACCTTC.

This clonotype was seen repeatedly, ten times or more. The J gene is TRBJ1-2, the V gene TRBV7-2, with D unclear. V lost 1 base and J lost 4, with 7 bases in between. This CDR3 comprises 13 residues. Germline V gene lookup returns CDR1 SGHTA and CDR2 FQGNSA. CDR3 bases: TGTGCCAGCAGCTTAGGGACCCGCTATGGCTACACCTTC. Its protein is CASSLGTRYGYTF.

This clonotype came up many times. V usage is TRBV12-3 or TRBV12-4 and J usage is TRBJ1-1; 8 nucleotides agree with TRBD1. This CDR3 spans 12 amino acids. Trimming at V came to 6 bases and at J to 7 bases, leaving 4 bases not matched to a gene. CDR3 sequence reads: CASRGQVDEAFF. The DNA for the CDR3 is TGTGCCAGCAGGGGACAGGTAGATGAAGCTTTCTTT.

The chain combines TRBV6-1 with TRBJ1-5, with D unresolved. Germline values: CDR1 MNHNS, CDR2 SASEGT. The CDR3 is made up of 14 amino acids. The V end lost 3 bases, the J end lost 4 bases, and 10 bases lay between the germline ends. CDR3 bases: TGTGCCAGCAGTGAGGGGATCTTTAATCAGCCCCAGCATTTT. Protein sequence: CASSEGIFNQPQHF.

This clonotype was counted many times. This chain uses TRBV6-1 with TRBJ2-5; D may be TRBD1 or TRBD2 (5 bases each). Per the germline V gene, CDR1 is MNHNS and CDR2 is SASEGT. V lost 7 bases and J lost 1, with 31 bases in between. The CDR3 length is 20 residues. The CDR3 DNA is TGTGCCAGCACCAGCCTTGGGGGTTTCCAAACTGAAAACCTCCAAGAGACCCAGTACTTC. This translates into CASTSLGGFQTENLQETQYF.

This chain joins TRBV10-3 and TRBJ2-7; the match to TRBD1 covers 7 bases. The V gene's germline CDR1 is ENHRY and CDR2 SYGVKD. This CDR3 has 11 residues. V dropped 6 bases and J dropped 5; count of bases not matched to a gene: 1. CDR3: CAIRDRDEQYV. The CDR3 DNA sequence: TGTGCCATCAGAGACAGGGACGAGCAGTACGTC.

This clonotype was counted between two and nine times. The chain employs TRBV5-6 and TRBJ2-1; 10 bases are shared with TRBD2. V was pared by 5 bases and J by 4 bases, with 9 bases of the junction left unmatched. CDR1 SGHDT and CDR2 YYEEEE come from the germline V gene. This CDR3 contains 16 residues. The CDR3 DNA reads TGTGCCAGCAGTCCCATCCTAGCGGGGGCTTACAATGAGCAGTTCTTC. Amino acid sequence: CASSPILAGAYNEQFF.

This chain connects TRBV6-1 to TRBJ1-2; D remains ambiguous. With 0 bases removed from V and 0 bases from J, the gap between germline ends came to 11 bases. The length of the CDR3 is 16 residues. Germline CDR1 is MNHNS and CDR2 is SASEGT. CDR3 bases: TGTGCCAGCAGTGAAGCCCGGACGGCTCCTAACTATGGCTACACCTTC. Translation: CASSEARTAPNYGYTF.

The rearrangement joins TRBV28 to TRBJ2-2; D is perhaps TRBD1 or TRBD2 (6 bases each). The CDR3 consists of 16 residues. Germline V gene sequence: CDR1 MDHEN, CDR2 SYDVKM. V was pared by 6 bases and J by 3 bases, with 17 bases between. In DNA form, the CDR3 reads TGTGCCAGCAGACCCCCGGGGGCCCGCTACACCGGGGAGCTGTTTTTT. As protein: CASRPPGARYTGELFF.

The V call is TRBV27, the J call TRBJ2-1; D may be TRBD2 (5 bases). Trimming took 6 bases from V and 3 from J, leaving 15 bases between them. This CDR3 has 15 residues. Germline V gene data show CDR1 as MNHEY and CDR2 as SMNVEV (reference sequence). The CDR3 sequence is CASRLASRGYNEQFF. The CDR3 coding sequence is TGTGCCAGCAGATTGGCCTCCCGGGGCTACAATGAGCAGTTCTTC.

The table lists this clonotype with a few counts. The V gene is TRBV4-1, the J gene TRBJ1-4, with D possibly TRBD1 on 5 matching bases. CDR1 and CDR2 from the germline V gene are MGHRA and YSYEKL. The V end lost 0 bases, the J end lost 7 bases, and 15 bases lay between the germline ends. This CDR3 region has 16 residues. CDR3 protein: CASSQDSAGLGEKLFF. As DNA, the CDR3 is TGCGCCAGCAGCCAAGATTCGGCAGGGCTCGGTGAAAAACTGTTTTTT.

Many counts were recorded for this clonotype. This chain connects TRBV7-8 to TRBJ2-1; no firm D call. Trimming shortened V by 5 bases and J by 4 bases, and 12 bases separated the two germline ends. From germline, CDR1 is SGHVS and CDR2 FQNEAQ. The CDR3 contains 14 residues. CDR3 bases: TGTGCCAGCAGCCCAACGGGCCTGTACAATGAGCAGTTCTTC. Translating it yields CASSPTGLYNEQFF.